This T cell receptor beta chain was found in a study of blood T cell repertoires in COVID-19. For the study at large: Italy, Spain and the United States were the sources of the convalescent and acute COVID-19 samples. T cells, B-cell-depleted T cells, or PBMCs supplied cDNA or gDNA.

Authors' processing steps: Estimation of nucleated cell counts relied on the amplification of reference gene primers. Sequenced by immunoSEQ multiplex PCR; TCRdb stores in-frame clones only, minus some. The V and J calls and clone size are taken from that table; D and trimming were inferred from the DNA. The sample has some 87,000 clones; roughly 80% are singletons. This sequence was found in a human donor in a cohort sampled during active COVID-19. The sample taken for sequencing was peripheral blood.

CDR3 coding DNA: TGTGCCAGCTCACCGGCGACAAACACCGGGGAGCTGTTTTTT. This translates into CASSPATNTGELFF. The chain uses TRBV18 and TRBJ2-2; D is unresolved. Trimming took off 3 bases at V and 2 bases at J, with 7 bases between the two ends. Germline CDR1 KGHSH, CDR2 LQKENI. CDR3 length: 14 amino acids.